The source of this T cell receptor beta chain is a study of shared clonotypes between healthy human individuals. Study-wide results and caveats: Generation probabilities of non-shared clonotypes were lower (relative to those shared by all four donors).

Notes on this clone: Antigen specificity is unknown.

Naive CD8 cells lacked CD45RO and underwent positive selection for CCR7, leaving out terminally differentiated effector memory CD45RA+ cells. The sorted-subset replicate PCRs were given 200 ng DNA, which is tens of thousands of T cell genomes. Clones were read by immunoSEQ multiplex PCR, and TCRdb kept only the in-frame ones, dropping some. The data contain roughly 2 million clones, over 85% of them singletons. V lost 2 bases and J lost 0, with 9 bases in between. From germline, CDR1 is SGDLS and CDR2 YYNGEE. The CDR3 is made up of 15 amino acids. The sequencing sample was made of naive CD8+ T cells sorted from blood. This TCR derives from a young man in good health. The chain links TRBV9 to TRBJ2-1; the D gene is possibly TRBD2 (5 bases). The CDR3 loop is CASSVFEGSYNEQFF. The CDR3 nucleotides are TGTGCCAGCAGCGTCTTTGAGGGCTCCTACAATGAGCAGTTCTTC.